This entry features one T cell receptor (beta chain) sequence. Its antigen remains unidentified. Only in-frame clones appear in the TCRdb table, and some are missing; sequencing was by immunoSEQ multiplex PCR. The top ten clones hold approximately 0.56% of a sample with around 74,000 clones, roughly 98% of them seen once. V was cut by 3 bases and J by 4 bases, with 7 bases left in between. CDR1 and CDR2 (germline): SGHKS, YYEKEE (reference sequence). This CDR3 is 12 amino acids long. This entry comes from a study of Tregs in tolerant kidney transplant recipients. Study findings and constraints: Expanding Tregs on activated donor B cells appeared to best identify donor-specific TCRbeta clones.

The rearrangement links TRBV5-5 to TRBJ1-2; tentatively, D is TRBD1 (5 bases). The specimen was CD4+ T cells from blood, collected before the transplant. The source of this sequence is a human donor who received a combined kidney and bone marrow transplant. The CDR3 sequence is CASSSTVYGYTF. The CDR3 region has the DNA TGTGCCAGCAGCTCGACAGTCTATGGCTACACCTTC.